One and the same sample provided the 17 T cell receptor beta chains below, sequenced in a study of blood T cells in healthy people across ages. The second PCR ran roughly 7 to 11 cycles with a sample-barcoded 5' primer and J-beta primers. MiXCR, applied by TCRdb to the 5' RACE reads, yields one record per CDR3 protein. The table has some 1.6 million distinct CDR3 sequences, roughly 32% seen once. Sequenced: blood. These receptors originate from a woman in her twenties or thirties in good health.

The rearrangement uses TRBV21-1 and TRBJ2-7; TRBD1, the D gene given by the table, was not confirmed from the DNA. TRBV21-1 is assigned pseudogene status. The CDR3 consists of 16 residues. CDR3 region: CASSRLLRDASYEQYF. As DNA, the CDR3 is TGTGCCAGCAGCAGACTCCTAAGGGACGCCTCCTACGAGCAGTACTTC.

This clonotype occurred many times. The rearrangement uses TRBV29-1 and TRBJ2-7; TRBD1 aligns across 7 bases. The germline V gene encodes CDR1 SQVTM and CDR2 ANQGSEA. V was pared by 7 bases and J by 6 bases, with 6 bases of the junction left unmatched. The CDR3 sequence is 11 residues long. The CDR3 region has the DNA TGCAGCGCTACCCCAGGGGGCGAGCAGTACTTC. Translation: CSATPGGEQYF.

V is TRBV6-1 and J is TRBJ2-3; D might be TRBD2 (5 bases). Trimming stripped 7 bases from V and 5 bases from J, with 13 bases between. This CDR3 region has 13 residues. Germline assignment: CDR1 MNHNS and CDR2 SASEGT. The CDR3 DNA follows: TGTGCCAGCACTGGAGCGGCGGGAGATACGCAGTATTTT. Amino acids: CASTGAAGDTQYF.

The gene calls are TRBV11-2 and TRBJ2-5; no firm D call. Germline assignment: CDR1 SGHAT and CDR2 FQNNGV. V lost 1 base, J lost 11 bases, and 17 bases lay in between. The CDR3 is 14 residues long. The CDR3 DNA reads as TGTGCCAGCAGCTTAGGGTCGACCCCCTACGATCAGTACTTC. Translation: CASSLGSTPYDQYF.

V and J are TRBV20-1 and TRBJ1-1; 7 nucleotides agree with TRBD1. J gave up 5 bases and V 1 base, and 4 bases lay outside the gene matches. The germline V gene encodes CDR1 DFQATT and CDR2 SNEGSKA (reference sequence). This CDR3 has 13 amino acids. This CDR3 reads CSARATGETEAFF. The DNA for the CDR3 is TGCAGTGCTAGAGCTACAGGGGAGACTGAAGCTTTCTTT.

This clonotype was found a few times. V gene TRBV5-1 combines with J gene TRBJ2-7; 8 positions agree with TRBD2. V shed 6 bases and J 3 bases; nucleotides not matched to a gene: 11. This CDR3 spans 15 amino acids. CDR1 is SGHRS, CDR2 YFSETQ, per germline. The CDR3 loop is CASKRVNSGDYEQYF. The CDR3 nucleotides read TGCGCCAGCAAGCGGGTAAATAGCGGGGACTACGAGCAGTACTTC.

On this clonotype itself: The germline gene is not matched at one end of the junction; a read error may be the cause. The rearrangement uses TRBV10-3 and TRBJ2-2, with 10 positions matching TRBD2. Germline V gene lookup returns CDR1 ENHRY and CDR2 SYGVKD. The CDR3 has 13 residues. CDR3 nucleotides: TGTGCCAGCGGGGGGACTAGCGCAAGGGAGCGGTTTTTT. Residues: CASGGTSARERFF.

This chain uses TRBV7-9 with TRBJ2-3; maybe TRBD1 (5 bases). This CDR3 is 16 amino acids long. V was trimmed by 5 bases and J by 0 bases, leaving 15 bases between them. CDR1 SEHNR and CDR2 FQNEAQ come from the germline V gene (reference sequence). CDR3 amino acids: CASSPFFAGSTDTQYF. The CDR3 DNA is TGTGCCAGCAGCCCATTCTTTGCAGGGAGCACAGATACGCAGTATTTT.

The V call is TRBV6-5, the J call TRBJ1-1; TRBD1 might be the D (5 bases). The CDR3 contains 14 residues. The V end was cut by 3 bases, the J end by 1 base, with 9 bases between. Germline CDR1 MNHEY, CDR2 SVGAGI. The CDR3 sequence is CASSYDGQNTEAFF. CDR3 bases: TGTGCCAGCAGTTATGACGGACAGAACACTGAAGCTTTCTTT.

This sequence joins TRBV27 and TRBJ2-5, with 11 bases lining up with TRBD2. Per the germline V gene, CDR1 is MNHEY and CDR2 is SMNVEV (reference sequence). The length of the CDR3 is 16 residues. The V and J ends lost 5 bases and 5 bases, in that order; junction bases with no gene match: 10. CDR3 residues: CASSPGTSGRFETQYF. The CDR3, as DNA: TGTGCCAGCAGTCCCGGGACTAGCGGTCGATTTGAGACCCAGTACTTC.

The chain is built from TRBV5-1 and TRBJ2-5, with unresolved D. V lost 1 base and J 1 base, leaving 5 bases between the germline ends. Germline V gene lookup returns CDR1 SGHRS and CDR2 YFSETQ. The CDR3 consists of 13 residues. The CDR3 DNA reads TGCGCCAGCAGCTTGTTCTTCCAAGAGACCCAGTACTTC. It translates to CASSLFFQETQYF.

This chain links TRBV20-1 with TRBJ2-3; 8 nucleotides agree with TRBD2. Germline CDR1 DFQATT, CDR2 SNEGSKA (reference sequence). The V gene end was trimmed by 2 bases and the J gene end by 3 bases; junction bases not matched to a gene: 4. CDR3 length: 14 residues. CDR3 sequence (DNA): TGCAGTGCTAGACTAGGACTAGCTACAGATACGCAGTATTTT. It codes for CSARLGLATDTQYF.

This clonotype was observed once. The chain couples TRBV29-1 to TRBJ2-3, with 8 bases aligning to TRBD1. The CDR3 loop spans 13 amino acids. V was clipped by 7 bases and J by 5 bases; unmatched bases: 8. CDR1 and CDR2 (germline): SQVTM, ANQGSEA. Written as DNA, the CDR3 is TGCAGCGCTGACCACAGGGGGATAGATACGCAGTATTTT. The encoded protein is CSADHRGIDTQYF.

Turning to this clonotype: At one end the junction does not follow the germline gene, possibly because of a read error. The chain uses TRBV20-1 and TRBJ2-5; perhaps TRBD2 as D (5 bases). Germline values: CDR1 DFQATT, CDR2 SNEGSKA (reference sequence). The CDR3 has 14 amino acids. This chain's CDR3 is CRASRGGSGETQYF. CDR3 DNA: TGCAGGGCTAGCCGTGGTGGGAGTGGCGAGACCCAGTACTTC.

This clonotype was found many times. The V gene is TRBV7-9, the J gene TRBJ1-1, with a tentative D call TRBD1 (6 bases). The ends were cut back, 1 base at V and 1 base at J, with 7 bases in the middle. The CDR3 sequence is 14 residues long. Germline V gives CDR1 SEHNR, CDR2 FQNEAQ (reference sequence). The CDR3 DNA reads TGTGCCAGCAGCTTAGGGGGACAGAACACTGAAGCTTTCTTT. Translating gives CASSLGGQNTEAFF.

There are a few counts of this clonotype. The rearrangement links TRBV6-2 or TRBV6-3 to TRBJ2-1, with D unresolved. Germline V gene lookup returns CDR1 MNHEY and CDR2 SVGEGT. Between the trimmed V and J ends, which lost 4 bases and 10 bases, there was a span of 8 bases. There are 11 residues in the CDR3. CDR3 coding DNA: TGTGCCAGCAGTTCCAGACGGGAGCAGTTCTTC. It translates to CASSSRREQFF.

The V gene is TRBV7-9, the J gene TRBJ1-1; TRBD1 matches 7 bases. V dropped 4 bases and J dropped 6; count of bases not matched to a gene: 11. CDR1 is SEHNR and CDR2 is FQNEAQ in the germline V gene (reference sequence). The CDR3 runs to 15 residues. The DNA of the CDR3 is TGTGCCAGCAGCTACCCCGACAGGGAGAGGGCTGAAGCTTTCTTT. Protein: CASSYPDRERAEAFF.